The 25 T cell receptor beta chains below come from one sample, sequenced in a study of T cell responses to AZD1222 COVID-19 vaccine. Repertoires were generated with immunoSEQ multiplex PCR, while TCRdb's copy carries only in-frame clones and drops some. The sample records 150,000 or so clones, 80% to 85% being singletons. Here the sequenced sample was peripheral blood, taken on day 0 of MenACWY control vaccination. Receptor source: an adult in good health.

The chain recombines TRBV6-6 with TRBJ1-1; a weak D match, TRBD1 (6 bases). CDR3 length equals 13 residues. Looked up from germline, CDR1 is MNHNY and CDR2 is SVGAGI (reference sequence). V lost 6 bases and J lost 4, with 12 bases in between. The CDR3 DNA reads TGTGCCAGCAGGAACAGGGATATCACTGAAGCTTTCTTT. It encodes CASRNRDITEAFF.

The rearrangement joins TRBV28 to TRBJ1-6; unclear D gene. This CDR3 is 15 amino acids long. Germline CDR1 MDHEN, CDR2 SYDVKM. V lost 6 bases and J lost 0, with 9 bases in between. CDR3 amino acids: CASRPRGSYNSPLHF. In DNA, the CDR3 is TGTGCCAGCAGGCCCCGGGGCTCCTATAATTCACCCCTCCACTTT.

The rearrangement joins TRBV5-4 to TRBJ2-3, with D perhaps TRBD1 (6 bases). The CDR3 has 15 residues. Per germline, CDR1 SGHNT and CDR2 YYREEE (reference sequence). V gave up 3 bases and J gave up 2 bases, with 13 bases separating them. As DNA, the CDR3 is TGTGCCAGCAGCTCAGGACAGATCCTCACAGATACGCAGTATTTT. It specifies CASSSGQILTDTQYF.

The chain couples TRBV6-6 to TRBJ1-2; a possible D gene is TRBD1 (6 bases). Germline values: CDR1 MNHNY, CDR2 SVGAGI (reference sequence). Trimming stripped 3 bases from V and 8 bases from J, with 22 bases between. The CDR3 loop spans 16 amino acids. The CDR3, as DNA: TGTGCCAGCAGTTATTATACAGGCTCAGGGGTCGGAGGCTACACCTTC. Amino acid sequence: CASSYYTGSGVGGYTF.

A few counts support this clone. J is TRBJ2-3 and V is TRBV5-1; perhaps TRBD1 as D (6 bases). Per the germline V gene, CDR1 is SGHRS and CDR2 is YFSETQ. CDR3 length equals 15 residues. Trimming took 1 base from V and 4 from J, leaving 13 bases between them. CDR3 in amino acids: CASSLTGIGADTQYF. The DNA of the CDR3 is TGCGCCAGCAGCTTGACAGGGATAGGGGCAGATACGCAGTATTTT.

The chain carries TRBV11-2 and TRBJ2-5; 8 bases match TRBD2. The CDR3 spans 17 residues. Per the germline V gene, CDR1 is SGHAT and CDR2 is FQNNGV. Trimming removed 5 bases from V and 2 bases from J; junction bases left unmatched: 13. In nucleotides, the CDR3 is TGTGCCAGCAGCCCCCGCGGAGGCGGGGGGTTTCAAGAGACCCAGTACTTC. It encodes CASSPRGGGGFQETQYF.

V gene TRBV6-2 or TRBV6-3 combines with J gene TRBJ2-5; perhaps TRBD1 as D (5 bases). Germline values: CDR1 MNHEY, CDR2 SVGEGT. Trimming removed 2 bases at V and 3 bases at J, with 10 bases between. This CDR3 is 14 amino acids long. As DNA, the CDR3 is TGTGCCAGCAGTTACGTGGACAAAAAAGAGACCCAGTACTTC. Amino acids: CASSYVDKKETQYF.

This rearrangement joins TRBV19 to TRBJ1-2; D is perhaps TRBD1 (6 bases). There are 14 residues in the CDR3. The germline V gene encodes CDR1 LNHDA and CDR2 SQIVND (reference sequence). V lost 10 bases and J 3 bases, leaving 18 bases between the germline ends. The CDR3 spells CATHTGASDYGYTF. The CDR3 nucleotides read TGTGCCACCCACACGGGGGCTTCCGACTATGGCTACACCTTC.

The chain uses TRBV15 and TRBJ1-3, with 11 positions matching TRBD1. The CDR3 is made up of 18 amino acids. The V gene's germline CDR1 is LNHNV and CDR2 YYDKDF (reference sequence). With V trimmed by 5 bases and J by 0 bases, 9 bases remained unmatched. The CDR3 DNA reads TGTGCCACCAGCCCCCCGGGACAGGGGGTTCCCTCTGGAAACACCATATATTTT. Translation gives CATSPPGQGVPSGNTIYF.

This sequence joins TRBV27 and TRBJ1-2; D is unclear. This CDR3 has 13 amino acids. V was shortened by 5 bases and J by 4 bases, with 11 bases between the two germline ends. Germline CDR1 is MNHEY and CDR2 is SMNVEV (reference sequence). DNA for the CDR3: TGTGCCAGCAGTCCCATGGTATCCTATGGCTACACCTTC. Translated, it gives CASSPMVSYGYTF.

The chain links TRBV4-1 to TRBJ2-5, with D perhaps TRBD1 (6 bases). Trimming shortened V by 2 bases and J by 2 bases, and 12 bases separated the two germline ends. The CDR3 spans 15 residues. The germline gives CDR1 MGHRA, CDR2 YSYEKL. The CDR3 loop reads CASSQLGASQETQYF. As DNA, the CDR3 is TGCGCCAGCAGCCAACTGGGGGCTTCACAAGAGACCCAGTACTTC.

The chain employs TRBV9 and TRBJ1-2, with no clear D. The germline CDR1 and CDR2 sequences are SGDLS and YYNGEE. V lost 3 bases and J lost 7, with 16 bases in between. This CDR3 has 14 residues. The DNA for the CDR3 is TGTGCCAGCAGCGCGGGTCTCGAGGCCGGTGGCTACACCTTC. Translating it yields CASSAGLEAGGYTF.

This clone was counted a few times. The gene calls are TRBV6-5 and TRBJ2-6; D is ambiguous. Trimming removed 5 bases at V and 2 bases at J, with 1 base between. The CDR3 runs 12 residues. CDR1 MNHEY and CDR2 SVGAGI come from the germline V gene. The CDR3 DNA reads TGTGCCAGCAGTACTGGGGCCAACGTCCTGACTTTC. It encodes CASSTGANVLTF.

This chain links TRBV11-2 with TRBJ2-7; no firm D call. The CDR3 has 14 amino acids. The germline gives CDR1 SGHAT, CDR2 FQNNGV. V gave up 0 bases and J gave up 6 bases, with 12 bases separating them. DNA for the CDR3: TGTGCCAGCAGCTTAGATCGCGAATGGGGCGAGCAGTACGTC. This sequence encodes CASSLDREWGEQYV.

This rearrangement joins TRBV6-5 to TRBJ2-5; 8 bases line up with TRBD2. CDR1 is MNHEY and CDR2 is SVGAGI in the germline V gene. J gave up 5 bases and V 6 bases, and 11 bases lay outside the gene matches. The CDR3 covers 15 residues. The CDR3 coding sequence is TGTGCCAGCAGGTTAACACGGGGCGGGGGGGAGACCCAGTACTTC. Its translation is CASRLTRGGGETQYF.

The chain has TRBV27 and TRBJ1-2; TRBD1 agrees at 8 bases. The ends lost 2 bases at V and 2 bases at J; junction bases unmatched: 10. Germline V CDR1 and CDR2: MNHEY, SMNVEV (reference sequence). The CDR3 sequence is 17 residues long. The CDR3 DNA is TGTGCCAGCAGTTTAATCAAGACAGGGGCCATCAACTATGGCTACACCTTC. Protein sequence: CASSLIKTGAINYGYTF.

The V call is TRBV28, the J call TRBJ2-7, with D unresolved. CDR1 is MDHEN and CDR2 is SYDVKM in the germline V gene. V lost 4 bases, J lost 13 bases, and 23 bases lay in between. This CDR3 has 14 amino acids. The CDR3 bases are TGTGCCAGCAGTTCCCCCCCGAGGTCCATACTTCGCTACGTC. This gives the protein CASSSPPRSILRYV.

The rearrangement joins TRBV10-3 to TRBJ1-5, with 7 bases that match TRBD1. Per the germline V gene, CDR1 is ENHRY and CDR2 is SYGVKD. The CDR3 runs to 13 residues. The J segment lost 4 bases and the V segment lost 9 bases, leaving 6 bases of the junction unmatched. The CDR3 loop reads CAIRQGMNQPQHF. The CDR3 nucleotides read TGTGCCATTAGACAGGGAATGAATCAGCCCCAGCATTTT.

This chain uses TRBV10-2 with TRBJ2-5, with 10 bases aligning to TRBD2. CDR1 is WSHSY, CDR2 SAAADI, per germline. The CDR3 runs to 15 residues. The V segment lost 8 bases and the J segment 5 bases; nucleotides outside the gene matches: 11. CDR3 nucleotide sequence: TGCGCCAGCTTCAAGCGGGGGGGCCTCCCGGAGACCCAGTACTTC. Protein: CASFKRGGLPETQYF.

The CDR3 DNA sequence: TGTGCCAGCAGTCATCTGGCAGGGGGCTCGGGCGCTGAAGCTTTCTTT. Protein: CASSHLAGGSGAEAFF. The rearrangement links TRBV11-1 to TRBJ1-1; 8 bases are shared with TRBD1. Trimming took 6 bases from V and 6 from J; bases not matched to a gene: 15. Per germline, CDR1 SGHAT and CDR2 FQDESV (reference sequence). The CDR3 is made up of 16 amino acids. Full variable domain (rest looked up from reference TRBV11-1 and TRBJ1-1): EAEVAQSPRYKITEKSQAVAFWCDPISGHATLYWYRQILGQGPELLVQFQDESVVDDSQLPKDRFSAERLKGVDSTLKIQPAELGDSAMYLCASSHLAGGSGAEAFFGQGTRLTVV.

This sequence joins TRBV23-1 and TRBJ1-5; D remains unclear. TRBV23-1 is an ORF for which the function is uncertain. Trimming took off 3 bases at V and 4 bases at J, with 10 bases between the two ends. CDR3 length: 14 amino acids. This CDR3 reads CASSHWQINQPQHF. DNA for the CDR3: TGCGCCAGCAGTCATTGGCAAATTAATCAGCCCCAGCATTTT.

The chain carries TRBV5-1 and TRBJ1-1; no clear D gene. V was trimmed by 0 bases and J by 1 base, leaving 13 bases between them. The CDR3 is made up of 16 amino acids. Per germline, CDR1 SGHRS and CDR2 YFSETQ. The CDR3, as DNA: TGCGCCAGCAGCTTGGCGGGCCCGCGGGGGAACACTGAAGCTTTCTTT. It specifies CASSLAGPRGNTEAFF. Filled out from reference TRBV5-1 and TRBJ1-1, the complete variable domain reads KAGVTQTPRYLIKTRGQQVTLSCSPISGHRSVSWYQQTPGQGLQFLFEYFSETQRNKGNFPGRFSGRQFSNSRSEMNVSTLELGDSALYLCASSLAGPRGNTEAFFGQGTRLTVV.

The DNA for the CDR3 is TGTGCCAGCAGCTTAAGGCAGATAAGGGCTGAAGCTTTCTTT. It encodes CASSLRQIRAEAFF. The chain couples TRBV11-2 to TRBJ1-1; D is uncertain. This CDR3 region has 14 residues. Germline-derived CDR1 and CDR2 are SGHAT and FQNNGV. V lost 2 bases, J lost 6 bases, and 13 bases lay in between.

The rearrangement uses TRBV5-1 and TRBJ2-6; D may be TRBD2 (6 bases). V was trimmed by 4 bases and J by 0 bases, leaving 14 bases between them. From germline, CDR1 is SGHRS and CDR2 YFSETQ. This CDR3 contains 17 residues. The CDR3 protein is CASSVTPTSSGANVLTF. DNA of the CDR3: TGCGCCAGCAGCGTCACCCCGACTAGCTCTGGGGCCAACGTCCTGACTTTC.

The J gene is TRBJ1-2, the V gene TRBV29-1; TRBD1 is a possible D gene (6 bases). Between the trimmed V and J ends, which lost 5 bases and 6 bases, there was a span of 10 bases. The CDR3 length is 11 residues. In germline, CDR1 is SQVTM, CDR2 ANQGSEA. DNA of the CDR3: TGCAGCGTTCAGGGGTTGGATGGCTACACCTTC. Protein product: CSVQGLDGYTF. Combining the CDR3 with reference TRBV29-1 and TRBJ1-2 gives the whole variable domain SAVISQKPSRDICQRGTSLTIQCQVDSQVTMMFWYRQQPGQSLTLIATANQGSEATYESGFVIDKFPISRPNLTFSTLTVSNMSPEDSSIYLCSVQGLDGYTFGSGTRLTVV.